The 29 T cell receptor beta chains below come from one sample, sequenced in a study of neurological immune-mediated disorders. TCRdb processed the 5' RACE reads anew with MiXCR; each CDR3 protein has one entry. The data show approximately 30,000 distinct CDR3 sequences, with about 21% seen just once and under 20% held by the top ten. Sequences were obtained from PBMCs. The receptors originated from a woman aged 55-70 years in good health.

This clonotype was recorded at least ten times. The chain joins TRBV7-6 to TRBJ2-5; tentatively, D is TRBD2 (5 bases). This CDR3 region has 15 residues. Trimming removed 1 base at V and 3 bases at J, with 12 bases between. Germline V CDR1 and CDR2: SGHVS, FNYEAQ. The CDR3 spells CASSLVGEGKETQYF. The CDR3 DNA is TGTGCCAGCAGCTTAGTCGGAGAGGGAAAAGAGACCCAGTACTTC.

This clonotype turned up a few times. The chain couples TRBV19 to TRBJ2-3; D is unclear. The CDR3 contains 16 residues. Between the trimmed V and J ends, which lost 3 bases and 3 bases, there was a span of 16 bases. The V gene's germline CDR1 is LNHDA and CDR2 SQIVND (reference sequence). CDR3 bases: TGTGCCAGTAGTATGGTGCTGGATCGGATAACAGATACGCAGTATTTT. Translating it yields CASSMVLDRITDTQYF. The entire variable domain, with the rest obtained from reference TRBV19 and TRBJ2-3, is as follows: DGGITQSPKYLFRKEGQNVTLSCEQNLNHDAMYWYRQDPGQGLRLIYYSQIVNDFQKGDIAEGYSVSREKKESFPLTVTSAQKNPTAFYLCASSMVLDRITDTQYFGPGTRLTVL.

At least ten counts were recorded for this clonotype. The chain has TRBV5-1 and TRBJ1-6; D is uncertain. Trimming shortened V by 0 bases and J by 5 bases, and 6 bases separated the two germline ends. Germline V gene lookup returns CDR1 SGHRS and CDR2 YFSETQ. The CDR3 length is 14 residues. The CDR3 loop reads CASSLVSNNSPLHF. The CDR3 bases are TGCGCCAGCAGCTTGGTTTCTAATAATTCACCCCTCCACTTT.

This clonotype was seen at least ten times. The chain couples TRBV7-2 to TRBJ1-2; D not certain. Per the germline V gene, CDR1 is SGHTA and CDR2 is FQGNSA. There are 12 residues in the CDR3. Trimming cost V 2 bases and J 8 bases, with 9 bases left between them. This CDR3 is CASSLWAGGYTF. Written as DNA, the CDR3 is TGTGCCAGCAGCTTATGGGCGGGAGGCTACACCTTC.

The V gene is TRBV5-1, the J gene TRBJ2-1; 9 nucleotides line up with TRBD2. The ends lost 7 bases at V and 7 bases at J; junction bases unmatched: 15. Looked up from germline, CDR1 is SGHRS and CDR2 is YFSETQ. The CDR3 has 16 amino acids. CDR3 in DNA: TGCGCCAGCTCATCAGCCTTAGCGGGAGTCTGGAATGAGCAGTTCTTC. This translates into CASSSALAGVWNEQFF. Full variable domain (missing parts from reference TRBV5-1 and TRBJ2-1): KAGVTQTPRYLIKTRGQQVTLSCSPISGHRSVSWYQQTPGQGLQFLFEYFSETQRNKGNFPGRFSGRQFSNSRSEMNVSTLELGDSALYLCASSSALAGVWNEQFFGPGTRLTVL.

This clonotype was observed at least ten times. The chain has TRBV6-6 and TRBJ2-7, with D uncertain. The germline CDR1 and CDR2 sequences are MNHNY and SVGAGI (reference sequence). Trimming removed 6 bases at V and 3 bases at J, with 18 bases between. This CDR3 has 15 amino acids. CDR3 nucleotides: TGTGCCAGCAGCCCTCCGGGTTTACCCGTCTACGAGCAGTACTTC. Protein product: CASSPPGLPVYEQYF.

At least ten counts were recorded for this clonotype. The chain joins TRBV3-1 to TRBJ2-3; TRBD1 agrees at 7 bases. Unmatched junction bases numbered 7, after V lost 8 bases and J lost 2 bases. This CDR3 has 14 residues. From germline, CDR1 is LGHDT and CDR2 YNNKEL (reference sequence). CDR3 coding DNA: TGTGCCAGCGGAAGCAGGGGGACCACAGATACGCAGTATTTT. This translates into CASGSRGTTDTQYF.

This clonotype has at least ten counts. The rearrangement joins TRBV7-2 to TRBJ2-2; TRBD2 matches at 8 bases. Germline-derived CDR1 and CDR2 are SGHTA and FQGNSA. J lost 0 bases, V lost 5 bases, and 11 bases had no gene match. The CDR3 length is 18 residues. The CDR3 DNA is TGTGCCAGCAGCGCAGCCACCTCAGCGGGAGCGAACACCGGGGAGCTGTTTTTT. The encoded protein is CASSAATSAGANTGELFF.

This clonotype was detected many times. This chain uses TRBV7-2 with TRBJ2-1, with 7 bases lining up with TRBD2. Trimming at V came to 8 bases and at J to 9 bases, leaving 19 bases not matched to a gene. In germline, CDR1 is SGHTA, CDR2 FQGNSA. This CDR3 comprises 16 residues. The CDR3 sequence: CASRTPGGVGAIEQFF. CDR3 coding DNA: TGTGCCAGCCGCACACCGGGGGGAGTTGGTGCGATTGAGCAGTTCTTC.

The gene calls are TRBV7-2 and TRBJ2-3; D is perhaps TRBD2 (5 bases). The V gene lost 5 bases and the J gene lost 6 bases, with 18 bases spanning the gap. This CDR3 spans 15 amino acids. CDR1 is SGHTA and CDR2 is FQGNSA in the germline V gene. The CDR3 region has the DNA TGTGCCAGCAGCCCCCCAGGTAGCCGAGGGGATACGCAGTATTTT. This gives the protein CASSPPGSRGDTQYF.

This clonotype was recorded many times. The DNA for the CDR3 is TGTGCCAGCAGTTACGGACTAGCGGCAACCGGGGAGCTGTTTTTT. As protein: CASSYGLAATGELFF. J is TRBJ2-2 and V is TRBV6-2 or TRBV6-3; TRBD2 agrees at 10 bases. Unmatched junction bases numbered 2, after V lost 2 bases and J lost 5 bases. Germline-derived CDR1 and CDR2 are MNHEY and SVGEGT. The CDR3 is made up of 15 amino acids.

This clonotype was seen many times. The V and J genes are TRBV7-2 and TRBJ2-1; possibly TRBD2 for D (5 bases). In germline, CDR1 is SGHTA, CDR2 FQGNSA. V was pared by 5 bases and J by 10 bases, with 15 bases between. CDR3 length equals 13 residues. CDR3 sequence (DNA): TGTGCCAGCAGCAAGGACCAGTCGGGGGAGCAGTTCTTC. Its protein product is CASSKDQSGEQFF.

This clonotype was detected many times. CDR3 region: CAWSVQGDQPQHF. DNA of the CDR3: TGTGCCTGGAGTGTACAGGGTGACCAGCCCCAGCATTTT. The chain has TRBV30 and TRBJ1-5; D is perhaps TRBD1 (6 bases). CDR3 size: 13 residues. Germline V gives CDR1 GTSNPN, CDR2 SVGIG (reference sequence). V lost 0 bases and J 7 bases, leaving 10 bases between the germline ends.

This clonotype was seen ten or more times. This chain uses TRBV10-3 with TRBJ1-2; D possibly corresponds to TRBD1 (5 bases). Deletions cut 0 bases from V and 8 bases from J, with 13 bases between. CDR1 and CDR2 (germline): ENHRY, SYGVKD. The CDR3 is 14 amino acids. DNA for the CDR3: TGTGCCATCAGTGAGTCAACAAGGGGTAACGGCTACACCTTC. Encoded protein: CAISESTRGNGYTF.

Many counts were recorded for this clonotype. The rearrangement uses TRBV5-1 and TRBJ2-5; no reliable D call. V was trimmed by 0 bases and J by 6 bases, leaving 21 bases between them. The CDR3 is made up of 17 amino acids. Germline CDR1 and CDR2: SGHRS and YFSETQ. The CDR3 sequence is CASSLGVLTLSLQTQYF. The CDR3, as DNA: TGCGCCAGCAGCTTGGGGGTGTTGACTCTCTCCCTCCAGACCCAGTACTTC.

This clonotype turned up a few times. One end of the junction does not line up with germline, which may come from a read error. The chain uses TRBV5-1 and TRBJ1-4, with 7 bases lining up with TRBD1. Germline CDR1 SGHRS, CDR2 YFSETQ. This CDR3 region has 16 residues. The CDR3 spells CASSPEPGQTNEKLSF. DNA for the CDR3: TGCGCTAGCAGCCCGGAACCGGGACAGACTAATGAAAAACTGTCTTTT.

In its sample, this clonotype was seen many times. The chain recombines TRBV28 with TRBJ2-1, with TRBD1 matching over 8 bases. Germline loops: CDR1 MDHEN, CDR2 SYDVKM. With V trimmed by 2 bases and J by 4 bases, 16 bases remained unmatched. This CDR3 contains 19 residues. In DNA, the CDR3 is TGTGCCAGCAGTTTAATAAGAGGGGTTGTGAACAGGGGGTACAATGAGCAGTTCTTC. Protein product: CASSLIRGVVNRGYNEQFF.

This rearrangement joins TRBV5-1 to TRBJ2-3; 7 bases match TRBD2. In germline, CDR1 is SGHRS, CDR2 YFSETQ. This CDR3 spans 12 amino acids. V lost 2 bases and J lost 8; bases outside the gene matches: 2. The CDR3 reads CASSLREGTQYF. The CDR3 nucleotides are TGCGCCAGCAGCTTAAGGGAGGGTACGCAGTATTTT.

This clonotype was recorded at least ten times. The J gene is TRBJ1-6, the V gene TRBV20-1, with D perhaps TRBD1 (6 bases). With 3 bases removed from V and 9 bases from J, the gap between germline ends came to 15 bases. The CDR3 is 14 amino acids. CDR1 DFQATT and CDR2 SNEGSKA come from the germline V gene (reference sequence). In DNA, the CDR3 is TGCAGTGCTAGCCGGGGGCTGGAGGTTTCACCCCTCCACTTT. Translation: CSASRGLEVSPLHF.

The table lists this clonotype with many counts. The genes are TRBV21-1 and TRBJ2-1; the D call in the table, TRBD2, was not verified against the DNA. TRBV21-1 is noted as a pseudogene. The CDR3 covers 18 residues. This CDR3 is CASSSRTSGRSKNNEQFF. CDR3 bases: TGTGCCAGCAGCTCCAGGACTAGCGGGAGATCTAAAAACAATGAGCAGTTCTTC.

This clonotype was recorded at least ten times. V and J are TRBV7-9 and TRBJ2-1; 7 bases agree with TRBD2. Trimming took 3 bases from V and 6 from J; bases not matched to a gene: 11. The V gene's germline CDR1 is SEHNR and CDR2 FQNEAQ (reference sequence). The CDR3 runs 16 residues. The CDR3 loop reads CASSFTSAPPGNEQFF. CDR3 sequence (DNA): TGTGCCAGCAGCTTTACTAGCGCACCTCCGGGCAATGAGCAGTTCTTC.

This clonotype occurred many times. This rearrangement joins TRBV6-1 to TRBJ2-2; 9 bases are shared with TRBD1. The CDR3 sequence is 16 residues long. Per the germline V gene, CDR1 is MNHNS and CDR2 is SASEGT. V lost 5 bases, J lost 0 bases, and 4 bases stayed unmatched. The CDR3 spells CASSKRQGANTGELFF. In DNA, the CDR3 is TGTGCCAGCAGTAAGAGACAGGGGGCGAACACCGGGGAGCTGTTTTTT.

The CDR3 region has the DNA TGTGCCAGCAGTTTATTTCCGGGGGCACAGAGCAACACTGAAGCTTTCTTT. Protein product: CASSLFPGAQSNTEAFF. The chain is built from TRBV7-8 and TRBJ1-1; maybe TRBD1 (6 bases). The CDR3 has 17 amino acids. Germline CDR1 is SGHVS and CDR2 is FQNEAQ. V was clipped by 6 bases and J by 2 bases, with 22 bases between them.

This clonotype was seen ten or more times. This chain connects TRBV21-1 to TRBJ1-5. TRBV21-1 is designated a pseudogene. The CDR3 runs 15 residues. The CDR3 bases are TGTGCCAGCAGCACGAAAGATTATAGCAATCAGCCCCAGCATTTT. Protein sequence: CASSTKDYSNQPQHF.

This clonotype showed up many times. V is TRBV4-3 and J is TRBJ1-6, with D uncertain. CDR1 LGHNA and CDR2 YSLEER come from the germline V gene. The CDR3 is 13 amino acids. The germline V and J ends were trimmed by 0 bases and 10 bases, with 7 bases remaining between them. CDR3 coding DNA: TGCGCCAGCAGCCAAGAACCGGGATCACCCCTCCACTTT. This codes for CASSQEPGSPLHF.

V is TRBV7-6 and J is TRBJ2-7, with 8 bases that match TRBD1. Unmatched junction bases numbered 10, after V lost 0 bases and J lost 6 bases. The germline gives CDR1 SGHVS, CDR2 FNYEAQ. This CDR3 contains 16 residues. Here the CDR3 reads CASSLAPATGDPEQYF. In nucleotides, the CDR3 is TGTGCCAGCAGCTTAGCGCCAGCGACAGGGGACCCCGAGCAGTACTTC.

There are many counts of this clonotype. The CDR3 protein is CASSWTVYQETQYF. CDR3 DNA: TGTGCCAGCAGTTGGACAGTTTACCAAGAGACCCAGTACTTC. The chain is built from TRBV6-5 and TRBJ2-5, with TRBD1 as a possible D gene (6 bases). The CDR3 is 14 amino acids. CDR1 MNHEY and CDR2 SVGAGI come from the germline V gene. The V and J ends lost 4 bases and 0 bases respectively, with 9 bases between them.

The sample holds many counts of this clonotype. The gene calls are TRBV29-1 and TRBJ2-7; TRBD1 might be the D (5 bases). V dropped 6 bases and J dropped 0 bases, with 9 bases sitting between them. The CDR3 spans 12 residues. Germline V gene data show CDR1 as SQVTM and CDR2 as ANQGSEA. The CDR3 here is CSVPTDSYEQYF. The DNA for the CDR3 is TGCAGCGTCCCGACAGACTCCTACGAGCAGTACTTC.

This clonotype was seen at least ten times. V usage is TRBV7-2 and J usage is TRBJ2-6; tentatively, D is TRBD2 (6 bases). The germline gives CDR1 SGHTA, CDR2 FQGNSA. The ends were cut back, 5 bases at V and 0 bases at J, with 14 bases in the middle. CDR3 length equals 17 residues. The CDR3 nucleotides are TGTGCCAGCAGCCGAGGTGGGGGGAGCTCTGGGGCCAACGTCCTGACTTTC. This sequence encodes CASSRGGGSSGANVLTF.